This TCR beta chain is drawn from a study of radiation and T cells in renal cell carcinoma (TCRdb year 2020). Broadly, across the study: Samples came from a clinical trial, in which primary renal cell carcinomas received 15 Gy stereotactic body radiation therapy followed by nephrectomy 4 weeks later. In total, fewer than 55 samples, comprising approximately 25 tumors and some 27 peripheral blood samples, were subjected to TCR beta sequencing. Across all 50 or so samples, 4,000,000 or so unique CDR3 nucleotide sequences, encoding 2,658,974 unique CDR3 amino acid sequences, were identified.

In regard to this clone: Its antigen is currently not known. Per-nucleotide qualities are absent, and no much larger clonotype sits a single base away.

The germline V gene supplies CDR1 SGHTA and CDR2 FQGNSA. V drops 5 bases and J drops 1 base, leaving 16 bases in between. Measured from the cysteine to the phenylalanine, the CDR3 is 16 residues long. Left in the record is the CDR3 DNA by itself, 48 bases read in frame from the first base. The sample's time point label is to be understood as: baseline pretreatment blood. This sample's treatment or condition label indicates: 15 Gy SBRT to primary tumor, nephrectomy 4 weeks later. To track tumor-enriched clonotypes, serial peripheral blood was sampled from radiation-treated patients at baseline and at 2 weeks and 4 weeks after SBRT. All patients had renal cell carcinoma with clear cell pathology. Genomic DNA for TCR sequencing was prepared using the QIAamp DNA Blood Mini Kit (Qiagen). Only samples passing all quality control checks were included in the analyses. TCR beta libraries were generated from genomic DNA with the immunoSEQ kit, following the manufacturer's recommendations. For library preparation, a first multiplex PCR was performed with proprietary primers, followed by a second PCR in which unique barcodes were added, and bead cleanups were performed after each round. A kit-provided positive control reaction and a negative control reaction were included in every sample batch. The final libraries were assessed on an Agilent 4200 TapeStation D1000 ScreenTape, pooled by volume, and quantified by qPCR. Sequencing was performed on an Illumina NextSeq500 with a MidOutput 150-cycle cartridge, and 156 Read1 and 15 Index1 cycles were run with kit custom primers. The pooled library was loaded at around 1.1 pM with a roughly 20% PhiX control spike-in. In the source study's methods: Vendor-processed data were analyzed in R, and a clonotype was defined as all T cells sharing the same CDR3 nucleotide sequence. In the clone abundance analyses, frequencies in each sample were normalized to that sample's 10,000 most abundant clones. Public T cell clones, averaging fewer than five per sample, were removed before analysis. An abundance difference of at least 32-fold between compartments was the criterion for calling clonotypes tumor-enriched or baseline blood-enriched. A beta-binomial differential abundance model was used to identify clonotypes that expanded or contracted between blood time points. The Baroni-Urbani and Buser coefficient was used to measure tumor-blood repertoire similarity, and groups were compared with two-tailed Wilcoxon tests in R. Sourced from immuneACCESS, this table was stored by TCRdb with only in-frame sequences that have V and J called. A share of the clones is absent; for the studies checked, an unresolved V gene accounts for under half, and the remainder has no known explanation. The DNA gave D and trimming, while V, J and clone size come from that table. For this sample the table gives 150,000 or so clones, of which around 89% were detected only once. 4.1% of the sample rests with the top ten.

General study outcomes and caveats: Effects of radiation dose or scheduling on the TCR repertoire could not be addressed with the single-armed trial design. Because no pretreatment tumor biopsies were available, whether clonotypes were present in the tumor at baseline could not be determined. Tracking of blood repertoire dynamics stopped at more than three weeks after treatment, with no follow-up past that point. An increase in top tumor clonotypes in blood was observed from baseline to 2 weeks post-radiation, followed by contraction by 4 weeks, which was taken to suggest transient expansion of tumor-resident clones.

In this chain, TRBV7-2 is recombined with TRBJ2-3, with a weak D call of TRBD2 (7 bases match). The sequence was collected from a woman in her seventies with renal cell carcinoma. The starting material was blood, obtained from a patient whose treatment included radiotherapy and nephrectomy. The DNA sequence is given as TGTGCCAGCAGCCAGGGGAGCCGGGGGGGCACAGATACGCAGTATTTT. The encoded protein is CASSQGSRGGTDTQYF.